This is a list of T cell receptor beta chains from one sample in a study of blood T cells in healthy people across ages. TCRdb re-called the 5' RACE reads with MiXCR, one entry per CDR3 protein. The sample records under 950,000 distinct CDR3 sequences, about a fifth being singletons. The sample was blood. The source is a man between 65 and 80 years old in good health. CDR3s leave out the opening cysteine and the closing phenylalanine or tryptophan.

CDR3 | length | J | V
ATSDPRGEGYQETQY | 15 | TRBJ2-5 | TRBV24-1
ASSLGFGQF | 9 | TRBJ2-1 | TRBV11-2
ASRRDSATDTQY | 12 | TRBJ2-3 | TRBV5-1
ASSAAGQGIIYEQY | 14 | TRBJ2-7 | TRBV7-9
ASSLNEETQY | 10 | TRBJ2-5 | TRBV7-9
SVGTFAYEQY | 10 | TRBJ2-7 | TRBV29-1
ASSSNPEGNQPQH | 13 | TRBJ1-5 | TRBV5-1
ASSLEAGSYT | 10 | TRBJ1-2 | TRBV5-1
ASSFAGGSSRSYNEQF | 16 | TRBJ2-1 | TRBV12-3/TRBV12-4
ASSPGTGGLDTGELF | 15 | TRBJ2-2 | TRBV12-3/TRBV12-4
SARKDRPSMLREQY | 14 | TRBJ2-7 | TRBV20-1
SAGQGAGTEAF | 11 | TRBJ1-1 | TRBV20-1
ASSRGVSDQPQH | 12 | TRBJ1-5 | TRBV6-2/TRBV6-3
ASSGSGTRTDTQY | 13 | TRBJ2-3 | TRBV2
ASSLSREVYT | 10 | TRBJ1-2 | TRBV7-9
SARGGTEQF | 9 | TRBJ2-1 | TRBV20-1
ASSFSLPINEAF | 12 | TRBJ1-1 | TRBV7-8
ASSQDSTSGNTIY | 13 | TRBJ1-3 | TRBV4-3
ASSQDARTIINEQF | 14 | TRBJ2-1 | TRBV4-1
ASSYSGRVRGKLF | 13 | TRBJ1-4 | TRBV6-5
ASTLGQGYGYT | 11 | TRBJ1-2 | TRBV27
ANSLRGLAGFDTQY | 14 | TRBJ2-3 | TRBV7-9
ASGGILAGGIQETQH | 15 | TRBJ2-5 | TRBV12-5
SAHRGTSNQPQH | 12 | TRBJ1-5 | TRBV20-1
ASSIGPSGDYEQY | 13 | TRBJ2-7 | TRBV19
ASLLRVGTEAF | 11 | TRBJ1-1 | TRBV6-5